This T cell receptor (beta chain) was obtained from a study of cytomegalovirus exposure and HLA in healthy donors. Background on the study: The Caucasian-associated ancestry cluster held 65% to 90% of some 420 genotyped donors. Regarding the study as a whole: The sole available immune exposure information was CMV serostatus.

As to this clone: The antigen remains unidentified.

The length of the CDR3 is 14 residues. V lost 1 base to trimming and J lost 8 bases, with 12 bases between them. Germline CDR1 and CDR2: KGHSH and LQKENI. PCR amplification relied on 60 Vbeta primers (plus 13 Jbeta primers). Clones were sequenced by immunoSEQ multiplex PCR, and TCRdb holds only the in-frame ones, with some missing. The repertoire holds 150,000 to 200,000 clones, about 80% seen once, with 2.1% in the top ten. The sequenced material came from PBMCs. The receptor was isolated from a young woman in good health and CMV-seropositive. The chain employs TRBV18 and TRBJ2-1, with TRBD2 as a possible D gene (7 bases). CDR3 protein: CASSPQGGGHEQFF. DNA for the CDR3: TGTGCCAGCTCACCACAGGGGGGGGGCCATGAGCAGTTCTTC.